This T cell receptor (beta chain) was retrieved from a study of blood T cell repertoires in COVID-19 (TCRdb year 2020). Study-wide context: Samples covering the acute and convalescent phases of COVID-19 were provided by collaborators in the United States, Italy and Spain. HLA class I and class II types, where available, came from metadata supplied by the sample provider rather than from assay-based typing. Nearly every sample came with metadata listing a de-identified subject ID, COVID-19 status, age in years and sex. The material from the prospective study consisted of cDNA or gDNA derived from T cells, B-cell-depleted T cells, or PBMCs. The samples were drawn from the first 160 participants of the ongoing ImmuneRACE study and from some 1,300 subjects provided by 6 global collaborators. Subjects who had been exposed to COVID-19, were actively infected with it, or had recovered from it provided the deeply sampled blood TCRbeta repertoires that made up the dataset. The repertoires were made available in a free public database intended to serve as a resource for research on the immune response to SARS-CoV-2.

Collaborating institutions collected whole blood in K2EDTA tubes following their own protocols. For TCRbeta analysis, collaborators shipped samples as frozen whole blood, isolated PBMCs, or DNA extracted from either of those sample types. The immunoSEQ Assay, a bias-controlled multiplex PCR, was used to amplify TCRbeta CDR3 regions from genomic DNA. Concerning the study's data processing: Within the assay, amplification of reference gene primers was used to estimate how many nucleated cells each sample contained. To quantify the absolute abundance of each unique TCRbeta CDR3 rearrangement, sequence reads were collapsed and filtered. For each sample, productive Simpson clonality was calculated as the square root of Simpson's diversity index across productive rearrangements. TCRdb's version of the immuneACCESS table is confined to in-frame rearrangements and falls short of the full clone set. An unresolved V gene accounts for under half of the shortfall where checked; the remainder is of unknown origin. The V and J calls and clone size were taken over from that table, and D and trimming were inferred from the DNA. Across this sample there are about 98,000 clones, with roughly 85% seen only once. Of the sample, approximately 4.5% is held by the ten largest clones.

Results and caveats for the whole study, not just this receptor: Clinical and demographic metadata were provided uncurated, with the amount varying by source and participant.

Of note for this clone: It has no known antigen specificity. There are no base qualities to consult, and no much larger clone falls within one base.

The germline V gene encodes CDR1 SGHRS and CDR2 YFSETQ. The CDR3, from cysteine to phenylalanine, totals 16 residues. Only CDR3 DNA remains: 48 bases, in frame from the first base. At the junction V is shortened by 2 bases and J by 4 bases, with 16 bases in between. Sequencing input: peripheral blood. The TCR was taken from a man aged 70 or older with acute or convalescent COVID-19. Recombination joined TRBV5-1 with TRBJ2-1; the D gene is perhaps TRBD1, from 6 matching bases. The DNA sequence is TGCGCCAGCAGCTTTTCCGGGACAAGACAATACAATGAGCAGTTCTTC. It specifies CASSFSGTRQYNEQFF.